These T cell receptor beta chains were read from a single sample in a study of graft-versus-host responses after intestinal transplantation. Only in-frame clones appear in the TCRdb table, and some are missing; sequencing was by immunoSEQ multiplex PCR. The data contain more than 9,500 clones, around 26% of them singletons. The sequencing used alloreactive CD8+ T cells from a mixed lymphocyte reaction culture, collected before intestinal transplant. These TCRs come from a human patient who received an intestinal transplant. Both conserved end residues are part of each CDR3. D genes are given only for firm matches. Only some rows state a clone size, as once, few, many or a class for expanded clones.

v_gene	d_gene	j_gene	abundance	CDR3aa	CDR3nt
TRBV7-3	TRBD1	TRBJ2-2	-	CASSTQGQAGGELFF	TGTGCCAGCAGCACGCAGGGACAGGCCGGCGGGGAGCTGTTTTTT
TRBV11-2	-	TRBJ2-7	-	CASSFASGEYEQYF	TGTGCCAGCAGCTTCGCATCGGGGGAATACGAGCAGTACTTC
TRBV7-9	-	TRBJ1-2	-	CASSPVETYGYTF	TGTGCCAGCAGCCCAGTCGAAACCTATGGCTACACCTTC
TRBV13	-	TRBJ1-2	medium-sized	CASSPLTGFDGYTF	TGTGCCAGCAGCCCCCTGACAGGATTCGATGGCTACACCTTC
TRBV10-3	-	TRBJ1-3	-	CAISESAGLNTIYF	TGTGCCATCAGTGAGTCGGCAGGGTTAAACACCATATATTTT
TRBV7-9	-	TRBJ2-5	-	CASSPHSQETQYF	TGTGCCAGCAGCCCACACAGCCAAGAGACCCAGTACTTC
TRBV27	-	TRBJ1-2	-	CASSLVWHGYTF	TGTGCCAGCAGTTTGGTTTGGCATGGCTACACCTTC
TRBV6-6	TRBD1	TRBJ1-2	-	CASSLGQPYGYTF	TGTGCCAGCAGTTTGGGACAGCCCTATGGCTACACCTTC
TRBV6-6	TRBD2	TRBJ2-1	medium-sized	CASSSPTSVNEQFF	TGTGCCAGCAGTTCCCCGACTAGCGTCAATGAGCAGTTCTTC
TRBV19	-	TRBJ1-1	-	CASSPQTGFTEAFF	TGTGCCAGTAGCCCCCAAACAGGGTTCACTGAAGCTTTCTTT
TRBV2	TRBD1	TRBJ2-1	-	CASSRVRSGTVYNEQFF	TGTGCCAGCAGCCGTGTACGATCCGGGACAGTCTACAATGAGCAGTTCTTC
TRBV19	TRBD2	TRBJ2-1	-	CASSINSGGASYNEQFF	TGTGCCAGTAGTATAAATAGCGGGGGGGCCTCCTACAATGAGCAGTTCTTC
TRBV6-5	-	TRBJ1-1	-	CASSYTDTNTEAFF	TGTGCCAGCAGTTACACGGACACGAACACTGAAGCTTTCTTT
TRBV11-2	TRBD1	TRBJ2-4	few	CASSHGQGANIQYF	TGTGCCAGCAGCCACGGACAGGGGGCGAACATTCAGTACTTC
TRBV10-2	-	TRBJ1-1	medium-sized	CASLGGTLGFF	TGCGCCAGCCTAGGGGGTACTCTTGGTTTCTTT
TRBV27	-	TRBJ2-1	-	CASSLVRGANEQFF	TGTGCCAGCAGTTTAGTAAGGGGCGCGAATGAGCAGTTCTTC
TRBV6-5	-	TRBJ1-6	-	CASSYGGSPLHF	TGTGCCAGCAGTTACGGGGGGTCACCCCTCCACTTT
TRBV6-4	TRBD2	TRBJ2-3	-	CASSDLAGGTDTQYF	TGTGCCAGCAGTGACTTAGCGGGGGGCACAGATACGCAGTATTTT
TRBV5-1	-	TRBJ2-2	-	CASSRVGRSGGELFF	TGCGCCAGCAGCCGAGTCGGAAGGTCGGGCGGGGAGCTGTTTTTT
TRBV4-1	-	TRBJ1-2	-	CASSQGGAESYGYTF	TGCGCCAGCAGCCAAGGTGGGGCAGAGTCATATGGCTACACCTTC
TRBV5-1	-	TRBJ1-3	-	CASSGDGQPYGNTIYF	TGCGCCAGCAGCGGCGACGGACAGCCTTACGGAAACACCATATATTTT
TRBV7-8	-	TRBJ1-1	-	CASSLAHRERNTEAFF	TGTGCCAGCAGCTTAGCCCACAGGGAGCGGAACACTGAAGCTTTCTTT
TRBV5-1	-	TRBJ1-1	-	CASSLIKNTEAFF	TGCGCCAGCAGCTTGATTAAAAACACTGAAGCTTTCTTT
TRBV2	TRBD1	TRBJ1-1	medium-sized	CASSVQPRDSYTEAFF	TGTGCCAGCAGTGTACAGCCACGGGACAGCTACACTGAAGCTTTCTTT
TRBV7-9	-	TRBJ2-1	-	CASSVGLEQFF	TGTGCCAGCAGCGTAGGGCTTGAGCAGTTCTTC
TRBV27	TRBD1	TRBJ1-2	-	CASRMGTGDGYTF	TGTGCCAGCAGGATGGGCACAGGGGATGGCTACACCTTC
TRBV9	-	TRBJ1-2	few	CASSVGGDIYGYTF	TGTGCCAGCAGCGTAGGAGGGGACATCTATGGCTACACCTTC